The next 8 T cell receptor beta chains were all read from a single sample in a study of identical twins. TCRdb fed the 5' RACE reads into MiXCR, producing one record per CDR3 protein. The table includes around 450,000 distinct CDR3 sequences, 12% to 15% detected once. The same sample was also studied in work on yellow fever vaccine responses in identical twins.

The specimen sequenced was CD4+ T cells sorted from blood. Receptor source: a woman younger than 35 in good health.

V and J are TRBV6-1 and TRBJ2-5; D ambiguous. With 7 bases removed from V and 4 bases from J, the gap between germline ends came to 10 bases. This CDR3 has 12 residues. Germline CDR1 MNHNS, CDR2 SASEGT. CDR3 residues: CASTAVLETQYF. DNA for the CDR3: TGTGCCAGCACCGCGGTCTTAGAGACCCAGTACTTC.

The gene calls are TRBV7-3 and TRBJ2-5; 7 bases agree with TRBD2. Germline V gene sequence: CDR1 SGHTA, CDR2 FQGTGA. The V gene end was trimmed by 0 bases and the J gene end by 0 bases; junction bases not matched to a gene: 7. CDR3 size: 17 residues. The CDR3 DNA is TGTGCCAGCAGCTTAACGGGCGGTAGCGGGCACCAAGAGACCCAGTACTTC. It encodes CASSLTGGSGHQETQYF. Together with reference TRBV7-3 and TRBJ2-5, the CDR3 gives the full variable domain: GAGVSQTPSNKVTEKGKYVELRCDPISGHTALYWYRQSLGQGPEFLIYFQGTGAADDSGLPNDRFFAVRPEGSVSTLKIQRTERGDSAVYLCASSLTGGSGHQETQYFGPGTRLLVL.

At least ten counts were recorded for this clonotype. This rearrangement joins TRBV15 to TRBJ2-2; a weak D match, TRBD1 (5 bases). V was trimmed by 0 bases and J by 1 base, leaving 12 bases between them. Germline CDR1 LNHNV, CDR2 YYDKDF (reference sequence). The CDR3 consists of 17 residues. The CDR3 region is CATSRDLQGKNTGELFF. For the CDR3, the DNA is TGTGCCACCAGCAGAGATCTCCAGGGAAAGAACACCGGGGAGCTGTTTTTT.

This rearrangement joins TRBV29-1 to TRBJ1-4; D is unclear. Germline CDR1 is SQVTM and CDR2 is ANQGSEA. V gave up 5 bases and J gave up 8 bases, with 6 bases separating them. The CDR3 has 10 amino acids. The CDR3 DNA reads as TGCAGCGTTCGAGTCGAAAAACTGTTTTTT. Encoded protein: CSVRVEKLFF.

The J gene is TRBJ2-7, the V gene TRBV6-1; 11 nucleotides line up with TRBD2. The V and J ends lost 8 bases and 4 bases, in that order; junction bases with no gene match: 10. This CDR3 has 15 amino acids. Germline CDR1 reads MNHNS; CDR2 reads SASEGT. CDR3: CASVSLAGGSYEQYF. In DNA form, the CDR3 reads TGTGCCAGCGTCTCCCTAGCGGGGGGTTCTTACGAGCAGTACTTC.

This clonotype came up a few times. The J gene is TRBJ2-1, the V gene TRBV6-1; either TRBD1 or TRBD2 may supply D (6 bases each). V lost 2 bases to trimming and J lost 8 bases, with 13 bases between them. The CDR3 loop spans 14 amino acids. Germline V gene sequence: CDR1 MNHNS, CDR2 SASEGT. The CDR3 reads CASSEQGTFYEQFF. In DNA form, the CDR3 reads TGTGCCAGCAGTGAACAGGGGACTTTTTATGAGCAGTTCTTC.

This clonotype was counted only a few times. The chain uses TRBV15 and TRBJ2-2, with TRBD1 identical over 7 bases. The J segment lost 5 bases and the V segment lost 1 base, leaving 4 bases of the junction unmatched. There are 15 residues in the CDR3. Germline CDR1 reads LNHNV; CDR2 reads YYDKDF (reference sequence). The CDR3 DNA reads TGTGCCACCAGCAGAGGGACAGGCGGAACCGGGGAGCTGTTTTTT. Protein product: CATSRGTGGTGELFF.

With regard to this clonotype: The junction shows a germline mismatch at one end, possibly a read error. V is TRBV7-3 and J is TRBJ2-1; D is undetermined. This CDR3 contains 13 residues. Germline V gene data show CDR1 as SGHTA and CDR2 as FQGTGA. This CDR3 reads CASSLSAYNELFF. The DNA of the CDR3 is TGTGCCAGCAGCTTATCAGCTTACAATGAGCTGTTCTTC.